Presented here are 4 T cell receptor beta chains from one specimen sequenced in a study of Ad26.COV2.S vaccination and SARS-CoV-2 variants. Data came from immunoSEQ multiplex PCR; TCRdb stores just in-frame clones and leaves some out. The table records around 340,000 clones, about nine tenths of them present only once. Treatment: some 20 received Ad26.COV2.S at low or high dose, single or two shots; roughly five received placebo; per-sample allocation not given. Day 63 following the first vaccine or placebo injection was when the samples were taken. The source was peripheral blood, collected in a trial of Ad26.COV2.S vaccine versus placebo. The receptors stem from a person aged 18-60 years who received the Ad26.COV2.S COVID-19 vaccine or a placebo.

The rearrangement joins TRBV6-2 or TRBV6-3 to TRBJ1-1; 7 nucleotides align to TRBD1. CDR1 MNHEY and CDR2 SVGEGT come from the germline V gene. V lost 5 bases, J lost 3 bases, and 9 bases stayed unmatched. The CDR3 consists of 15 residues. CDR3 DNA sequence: TGTGCCAGCAGTGGCCGAGGGGGCGGGGACACTGAAGCTTTCTTT. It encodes CASSGRGGGDTEAFF.

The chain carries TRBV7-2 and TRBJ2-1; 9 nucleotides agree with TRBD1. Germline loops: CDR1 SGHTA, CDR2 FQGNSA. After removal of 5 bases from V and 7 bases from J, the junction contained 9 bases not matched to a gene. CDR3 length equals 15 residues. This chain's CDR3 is CASSSTGGANNEQFF. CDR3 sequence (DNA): TGTGCCAGCAGCAGTACAGGGGGCGCAAATAATGAGCAGTTCTTC.

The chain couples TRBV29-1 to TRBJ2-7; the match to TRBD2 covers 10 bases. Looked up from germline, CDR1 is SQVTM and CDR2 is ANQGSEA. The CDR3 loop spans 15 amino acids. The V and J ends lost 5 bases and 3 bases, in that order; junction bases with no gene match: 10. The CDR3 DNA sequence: TGCAGCGTTAAAAGCGGGAGGGCCATAGGCTACGAGCAGTACTTC. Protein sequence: CSVKSGRAIGYEQYF.

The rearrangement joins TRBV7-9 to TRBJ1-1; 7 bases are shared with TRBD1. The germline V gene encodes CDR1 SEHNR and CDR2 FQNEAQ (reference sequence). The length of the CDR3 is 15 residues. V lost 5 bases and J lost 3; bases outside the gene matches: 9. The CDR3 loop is CASSRPQGRDTEAFF. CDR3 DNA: TGTGCCAGCAGCCGACCACAGGGGAGGGACACTGAAGCTTTCTTT.